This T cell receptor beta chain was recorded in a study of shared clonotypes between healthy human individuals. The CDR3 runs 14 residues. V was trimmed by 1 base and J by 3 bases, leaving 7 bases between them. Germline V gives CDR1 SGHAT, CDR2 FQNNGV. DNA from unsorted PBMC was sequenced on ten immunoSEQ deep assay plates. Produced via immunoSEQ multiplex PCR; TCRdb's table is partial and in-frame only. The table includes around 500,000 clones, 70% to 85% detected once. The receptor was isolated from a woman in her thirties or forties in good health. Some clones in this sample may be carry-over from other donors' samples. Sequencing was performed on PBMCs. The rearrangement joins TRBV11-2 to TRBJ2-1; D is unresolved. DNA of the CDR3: TGTGCCAGCAGCTTAGTCGGCTTCTACAATGAGCAGTTCTTC. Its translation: CASSLVGFYNEQFF. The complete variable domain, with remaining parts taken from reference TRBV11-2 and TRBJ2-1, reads EAGVAQSPRYKIIEKRQSVAFWCNPISGHATLYWYQQILGQGPKLLIQFQNNGVVDDSQLPKDRFSAERLKGVDSTLKIQPAKLEDSAVYLCASSLVGFYNEQFFGPGTRLTVL.